The 21 T cell receptor beta chains given below trace back to one sample, sequenced in a study of blood T cells in healthy people across ages. PCR was performed a second time for roughly 7 to 12 cycles using a sample-barcoded 5' primer and a J-beta primer mix. Each CDR3 protein is one row after TCRdb ran MiXCR on the 5' RACE reads. The data show more than 650,000 distinct CDR3 sequences, about 55% seen once. What was sequenced was blood. Receptors were obtained from a man older than 75 in good health.

The V gene is TRBV2, the J gene TRBJ2-3, with D possibly TRBD2 on 5 matching bases. V shed 8 bases and J shed 2 bases, with 14 bases lying between them. Per the germline V gene, CDR1 is SNHLY and CDR2 is FYNNEI. The CDR3 is made up of 14 amino acids. The DNA of the CDR3 is TGTGCCAGCCCTGGGCCCGGGAACACAGATACGCAGTATTTT. Protein sequence: CASPGPGNTDTQYF.

This sequence joins TRBV3-1 and TRBJ2-1; D unclear. The CDR3 runs 12 residues. The germline V and J ends were trimmed by 3 bases and 8 bases, with 8 bases remaining between them. Germline V gives CDR1 LGHDT, CDR2 YNNKEL (reference sequence). CDR3 nucleotide sequence: TGTGCCAGCAGCCAGCTTCAATATGAGCAGTTCTTC. It translates to CASSQLQYEQFF.

V gene TRBV6-5 combines with J gene TRBJ1-6; 8 positions agree with TRBD1. Looked up from germline, CDR1 is MNHEY and CDR2 is SVGAGI. The CDR3 extends over 12 amino acids. The V gene end was trimmed by 10 bases and the J gene end by 8 bases; junction bases not matched to a gene: 4. The CDR3 is CAIGTGDSPLHF. The CDR3 coding sequence is TGTGCCATCGGGACAGGCGATTCACCCCTCCACTTT.

The chain is built from TRBV21-1 and TRBJ2-7; no DNA check was done on the table's D call, TRBD2. TRBV21-1 is noted as a pseudogene. The CDR3 extends over 20 amino acids. DNA for the CDR3: TGTGCCAGCAGCGGACGGGACAGCGGACTAGCGGGAAGTGAGACCTACGAGCAGTACTTC. Its protein is CASSGRDSGLAGSETYEQYF.

The chain recombines TRBV29-1 with TRBJ2-7; D call uncertain. CDR1 is SQVTM, CDR2 ANQGSEA, per germline. V dropped 1 base and J dropped 1 base, with 8 bases sitting between them. The CDR3 is 13 amino acids. DNA for the CDR3: TGCAGCGTTGAAGTTCGTGGGTCCTACGAGCAGTACTTC. Residues: CSVEVRGSYEQYF.

This clonotype was detected only a few times. The chain is built from TRBV24-1 and TRBJ2-5; unclear D gene. The germline V gene has CDR1 KGHDR and CDR2 SFDVKD. This CDR3 region has 13 residues. Trimming pared 5 bases from V and 5 bases from J, leaving 11 bases between. In nucleotides, the CDR3 is TGTGCCACCAGTGGGTCTAATGGGGAGACCCAGTACTTC. This gives the protein CATSGSNGETQYF.

A few counts support this clonotype. The rearrangement links TRBV12-3 or TRBV12-4 to TRBJ2-7; 7 positions agree with TRBD1. With 5 bases clipped from V and 5 bases from J, the junction kept 12 bases outside the gene matches. This CDR3 has 15 residues. The CDR3 sequence is CASSASGTAWDEQYF. The CDR3 DNA reads TGTGCCAGCAGTGCCTCCGGGACAGCATGGGACGAGCAGTACTTC.

V and J are TRBV24-1 and TRBJ2-7, with a weak D call TRBD2 (6 bases). The end of the DNA aligns better with TRBJ2-5, so the J call may be wrong. The CDR3 extends over 15 amino acids. CDR1 and CDR2 from the germline V gene are KGHDR and SFDVKD. CDR3 DNA sequence: TGTGCCACCAGTGACCCCCGGGGGAGCCAAGAGACCCAGTACTTC. Its protein product is CATSDPRGSQETQYF.

The chain employs TRBV7-9 and TRBJ1-1; TRBD1 matches 8 bases. The CDR3 covers 18 residues. CDR1 SEHNR and CDR2 FQNEAQ come from the germline V gene (reference sequence). The V and J ends lost 5 bases and 1 base, in that order; junction bases with no gene match: 15. Here the CDR3 reads CASSPGTGNRKGNTEAFF. The CDR3 coding sequence is TGTGCCAGCAGCCCCGGGACAGGAAACAGGAAGGGGAACACTGAAGCTTTCTTT.

The CDR3 DNA sequence: TGTGTCGTACAGGGGTTTAAGGAGACCCAGTACTTC. This translates into CVVQGFKETQYF. The V gene is TRBV6-5, the J gene TRBJ2-5; TRBD1 matches at 7 bases. Germline assignment: CDR1 MNHEY and CDR2 SVGAGI. The CDR3 consists of 12 residues.

The chain is built from TRBV12-3 or TRBV12-4 and TRBJ2-5; TRBD2 matches 9 bases. V shed 8 bases and J 5 bases; nucleotides not matched to a gene: 6. The CDR3 consists of 13 residues. The CDR3 spells CASGIAGVETQYF. CDR3 bases: TGTGCCAGCGGGATAGCGGGAGTGGAGACCCAGTACTTC.

The V and J genes are TRBV6-1 and TRBJ2-1; D is ambiguous. The V end lost 0 bases, the J end lost 12 bases, and 12 bases lay between the germline ends. There are 13 residues in the CDR3. The germline CDR1 and CDR2 sequences are MNHNS and SASEGT. The CDR3 is CASSEAVRAAQFF. The CDR3 nucleotides are TGTGCCAGCAGTGAAGCAGTAAGGGCGGCGCAGTTCTTC.

V is TRBV2 and J is TRBJ2-5; TRBD2 agrees at 8 bases. Germline values: CDR1 SNHLY, CDR2 FYNNEI. The CDR3 is made up of 14 amino acids. V trimming: 4 bases; J trimming: 2 bases; junction bases outside the gene matches: 3. CDR3 protein: CASSVTSGQETQYF. DNA of the CDR3: TGTGCCAGCAGTGTAACTAGCGGACAAGAGACCCAGTACTTC. The full variable domain, with the rest looked up from reference TRBV2 and TRBJ2-5, is EPEVTQTPSHQVTQMGQEVILRCVPISNHLYFYWYRQILGQKVEFLVSFYNNEISEKSEIFDDQFSVERPDGSNFTLKIRSTKLEDSAMYFCASSVTSGQETQYFGPGTRLLVL.

The chain is built from TRBV28 and TRBJ2-3; possibly TRBD1 for D (5 bases). The ends were cut back, 8 bases at V and 2 bases at J, with 8 bases in the middle. CDR3 length: 12 amino acids. In germline, CDR1 is MDHEN, CDR2 SYDVKM. The chain's CDR3 is CASGAYTDTQYF. CDR3 nucleotides: TGTGCCAGCGGGGCCTACACAGATACGCAGTATTTT.

This clonotype was counted only a few times. The chain uses TRBV20-1 and TRBJ2-3; D is perhaps TRBD1 or TRBD2 (5 bases each). This CDR3 is built from 13 residues. V was clipped by 7 bases and J by 8 bases, with 19 bases between them. Per germline, CDR1 DFQATT and CDR2 SNEGSKA (reference sequence). The CDR3 DNA follows: TGCAGTGTCCCGAGACGGGGCTGGGGTACGCAGTATTTT. As protein: CSVPRRGWGTQYF.

The chain couples TRBV27 to TRBJ2-1; the match to TRBD2 covers 10 bases. The germline V gene encodes CDR1 MNHEY and CDR2 SMNVEV (reference sequence). This CDR3 contains 15 residues. The trim removed 5 bases at V and 4 bases at J, leaving 5 bases unmatched. The CDR3 here is CASSPIAGGYNEQFF. The CDR3, as DNA: TGTGCCAGCAGTCCTATAGCGGGGGGTTACAATGAGCAGTTCTTC.

The chain recombines TRBV20-1 with TRBJ1-2, with D unresolved. The CDR3 spans 9 residues. The V and J ends lost 6 bases and 4 bases respectively, with 3 bases between them. CDR1 is DFQATT, CDR2 SNEGSKA, per germline (reference sequence). The CDR3 region has the DNA TGCAGTGCGGCCTATGGCTACACCTTC. Its protein is CSAAYGYTF.

As DNA, the CDR3 is TGTGCCAGCAGCTTTGGACAGGGCGTCGATGAGCAGTTCTTC. Translating gives CASSFGQGVDEQFF. J is TRBJ2-1 and V is TRBV7-9, with 8 bases aligning to TRBD1. This CDR3 spans 14 amino acids. V shed 3 bases and J 8 bases; nucleotides not matched to a gene: 6. The germline V gene has CDR1 SEHNR and CDR2 FQNEAQ (reference sequence).

The chain employs TRBV20-1 and TRBJ2-7, with 7 bases lining up with TRBD2. This CDR3 region has 16 residues. CDR1 is DFQATT and CDR2 is SNEGSKA in the germline V gene (reference sequence). The J segment lost 0 bases and the V segment lost 0 bases, leaving 8 bases of the junction unmatched. CDR3 bases: TGCAGTGCTAGAGACAGGGTTGGCGGGAGCTCCTACGAGCAGTACTTC. Translated: CSARDRVGGSSYEQYF.

The DNA for the CDR3 is TGTGCCAGCAGTTACTCGATGGGATACGCGTATTTT. This sequence encodes CASSYSMGYAYF. The rearrangement uses TRBV6-6 and TRBJ2-3; D ambiguous. Germline assignment: CDR1 MNHNY and CDR2 SVGAGI (reference sequence). The V and J ends lost 0 bases and 14 bases respectively, with 12 bases between them. The CDR3 runs to 12 residues.

The rearrangement joins TRBV6-5 to TRBJ2-7; TRBD2 is a possible D gene (5 bases). V was shortened by 0 bases and J by 6 bases, with 12 bases between the two germline ends. Germline V gene sequence: CDR1 MNHEY, CDR2 SVGAGI. The CDR3 extends over 14 amino acids. CDR3 protein: CASSYSLASSEQYF. The CDR3 nucleotides are TGTGCCAGCAGTTACTCGTTGGCTAGCAGCGAGCAGTACTTC.